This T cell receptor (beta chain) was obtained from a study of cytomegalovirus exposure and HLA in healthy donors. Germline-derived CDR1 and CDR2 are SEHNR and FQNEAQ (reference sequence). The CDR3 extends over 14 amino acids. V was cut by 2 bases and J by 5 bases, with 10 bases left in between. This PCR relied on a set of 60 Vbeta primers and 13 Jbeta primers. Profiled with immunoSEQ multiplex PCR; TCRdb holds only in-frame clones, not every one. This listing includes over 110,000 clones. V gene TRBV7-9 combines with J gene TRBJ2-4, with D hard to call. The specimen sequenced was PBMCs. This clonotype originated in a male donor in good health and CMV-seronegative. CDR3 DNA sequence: TGTGCCAGCAGCTTACCGGGTCCCCAAAACATTCAGTACTTC. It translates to CASSLPGPQNIQYF.